This entry concerns a single T cell receptor beta chain. The sample is drawn from a study of shared clonotypes between healthy human individuals. Sequenced by immunoSEQ multiplex PCR; TCRdb stores in-frame clones only, minus some. The repertoire holds about 2.4 million clones, with under 95% as singletons. The germline V gene has CDR1 SGDLS and CDR2 YYNGEE. Trimming took off 3 bases at V and 5 bases at J, with 15 bases between the two ends. The CDR3 extends over 14 amino acids. Sequenced sample: naive CD4+ T cells from PBMCs. Subset defined: CD45RA+ positively selected. The TCR originated in a young man in good health. Some clones in this sample may be carry-over from other donors' samples. This chain links TRBV9 with TRBJ2-7; D is unclear. The CDR3 region has the DNA TGTGCCAGCAGCGGACGGACCGCCGGCGACGAGCAGTACTTC. Protein: CASSGRTAGDEQYF.